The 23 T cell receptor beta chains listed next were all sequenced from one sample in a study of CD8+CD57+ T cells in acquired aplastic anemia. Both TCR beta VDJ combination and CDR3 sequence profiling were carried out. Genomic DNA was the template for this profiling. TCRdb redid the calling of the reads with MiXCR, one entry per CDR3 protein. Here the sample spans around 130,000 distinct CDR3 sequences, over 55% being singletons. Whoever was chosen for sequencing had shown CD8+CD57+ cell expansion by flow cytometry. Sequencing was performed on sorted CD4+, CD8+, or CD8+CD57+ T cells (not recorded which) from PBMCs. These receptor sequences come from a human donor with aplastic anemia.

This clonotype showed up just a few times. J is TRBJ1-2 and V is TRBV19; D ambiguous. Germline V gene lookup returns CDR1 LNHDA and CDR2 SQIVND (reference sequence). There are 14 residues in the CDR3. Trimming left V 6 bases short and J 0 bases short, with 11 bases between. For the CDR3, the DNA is TGTGCCAGTAGCGCGTGGGGAGCTAACTATGGCTACACCTTC. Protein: CASSAWGANYGYTF. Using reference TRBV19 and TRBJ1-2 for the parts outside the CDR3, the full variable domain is DGGITQSPKYLFRKEGQNVTLSCEQNLNHDAMYWYRQDPGQGLRLIYYSQIVNDFQKGDIAEGYSVSREKKESFPLTVTSAQKNPTAFYLCASSAWGANYGYTFGSGTRLTVV.

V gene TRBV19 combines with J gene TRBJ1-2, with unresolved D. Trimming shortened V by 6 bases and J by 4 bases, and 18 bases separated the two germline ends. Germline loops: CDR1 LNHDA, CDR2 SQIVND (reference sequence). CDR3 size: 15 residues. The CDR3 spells CASRMGPRLFYGYTF. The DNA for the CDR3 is TGTGCCAGTAGAATGGGCCCCCGGTTGTTCTATGGCTACACCTTC.

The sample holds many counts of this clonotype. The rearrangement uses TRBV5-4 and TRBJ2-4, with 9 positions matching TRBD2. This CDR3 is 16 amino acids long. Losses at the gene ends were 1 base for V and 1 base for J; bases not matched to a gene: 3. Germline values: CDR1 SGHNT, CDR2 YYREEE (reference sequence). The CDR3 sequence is CASSLRAGGAKNIQYF. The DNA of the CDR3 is TGTGCCAGCAGCTTGAGGGCGGGAGGGGCCAAAAACATTCAGTACTTC.

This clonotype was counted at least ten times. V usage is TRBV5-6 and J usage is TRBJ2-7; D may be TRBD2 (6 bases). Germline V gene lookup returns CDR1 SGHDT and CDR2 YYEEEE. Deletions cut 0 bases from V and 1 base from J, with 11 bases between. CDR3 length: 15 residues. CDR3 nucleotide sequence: TGTGCCAGCAGCTTGGGGGAGGCCACATCCTACGAGCAGTACTTC. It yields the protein CASSLGEATSYEQYF. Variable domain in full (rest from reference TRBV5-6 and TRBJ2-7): DAGVTQSPTHLIKTRGQQVTLRCSPKSGHDTVSWYQQALGQGPQFIFQYYEEEERQRGNFPDRFSGHQFPNYSSELNVNALLLGDSALYLCASSLGEATSYEQYFGPGTRLTVT.

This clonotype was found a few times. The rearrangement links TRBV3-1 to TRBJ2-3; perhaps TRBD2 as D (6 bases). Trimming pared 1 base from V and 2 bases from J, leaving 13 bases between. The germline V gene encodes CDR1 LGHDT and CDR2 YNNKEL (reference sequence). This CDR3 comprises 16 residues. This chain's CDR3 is CASSQATSPTTDTQYF. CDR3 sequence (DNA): TGTGCCAGCAGCCAAGCCACTAGCCCCACCACAGATACGCAGTATTTT.

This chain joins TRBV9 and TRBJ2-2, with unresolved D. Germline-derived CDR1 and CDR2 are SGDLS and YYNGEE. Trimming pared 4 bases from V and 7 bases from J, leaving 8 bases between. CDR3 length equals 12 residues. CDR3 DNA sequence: TGTGCCAGCAGCTTAGGGATCGGGGAGCTGTTTTTT. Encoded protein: CASSLGIGELFF.

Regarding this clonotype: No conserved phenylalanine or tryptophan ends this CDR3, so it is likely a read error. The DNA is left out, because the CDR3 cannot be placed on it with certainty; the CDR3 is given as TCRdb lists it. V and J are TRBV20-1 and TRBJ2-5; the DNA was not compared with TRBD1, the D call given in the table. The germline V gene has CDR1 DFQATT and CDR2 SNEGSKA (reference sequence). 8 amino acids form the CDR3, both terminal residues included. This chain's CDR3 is CSARGGRT.

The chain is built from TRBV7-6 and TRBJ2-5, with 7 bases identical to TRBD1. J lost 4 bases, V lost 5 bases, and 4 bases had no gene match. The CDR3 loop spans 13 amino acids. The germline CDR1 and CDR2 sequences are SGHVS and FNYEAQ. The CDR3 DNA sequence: TGTGCCAGCAGCGTACAGGGGCGAGAGACCCAGTACTTC. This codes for CASSVQGRETQYF.

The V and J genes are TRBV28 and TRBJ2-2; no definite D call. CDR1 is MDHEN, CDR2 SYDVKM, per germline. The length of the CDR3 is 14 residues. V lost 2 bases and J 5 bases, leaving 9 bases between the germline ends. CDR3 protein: CASSLIGSTGELFF. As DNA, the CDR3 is TGTGCCAGCAGTTTAATAGGGTCAACCGGGGAGCTGTTTTTT.

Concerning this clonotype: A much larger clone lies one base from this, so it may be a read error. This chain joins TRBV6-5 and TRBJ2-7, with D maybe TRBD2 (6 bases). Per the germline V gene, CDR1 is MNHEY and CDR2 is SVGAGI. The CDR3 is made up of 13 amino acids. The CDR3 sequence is CASGYSMTSEQYF. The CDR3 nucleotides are TGTGCCAGCGGTTACTCGATGACTAGCGAGCAGTACTTC.

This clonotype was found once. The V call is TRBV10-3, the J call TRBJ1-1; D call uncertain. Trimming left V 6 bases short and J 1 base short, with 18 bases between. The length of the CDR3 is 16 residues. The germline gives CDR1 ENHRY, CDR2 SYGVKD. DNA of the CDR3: TGTGCCATCAGCAGGACGGCCGCCGGAGCGAACACTGAAGCTTTCTTT. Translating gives CAISRTAAGANTEAFF.

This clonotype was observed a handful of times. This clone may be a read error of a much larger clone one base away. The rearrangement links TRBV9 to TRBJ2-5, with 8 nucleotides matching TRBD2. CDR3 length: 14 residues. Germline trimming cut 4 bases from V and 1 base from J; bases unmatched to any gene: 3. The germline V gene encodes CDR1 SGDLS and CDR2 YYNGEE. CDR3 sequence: CASSRTSGQETQYF. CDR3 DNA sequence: TGTGCCAGCAGCCGAACTAGCGGCCAAGAGACCCAGTACTTC.

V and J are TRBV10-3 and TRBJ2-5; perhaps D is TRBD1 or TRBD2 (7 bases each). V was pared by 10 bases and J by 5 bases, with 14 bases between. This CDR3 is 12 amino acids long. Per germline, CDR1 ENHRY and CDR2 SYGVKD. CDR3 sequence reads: CATGTAGETQYF. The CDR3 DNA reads TGTGCCACAGGGACAGCGGGGGAGACCCAGTACTTC.

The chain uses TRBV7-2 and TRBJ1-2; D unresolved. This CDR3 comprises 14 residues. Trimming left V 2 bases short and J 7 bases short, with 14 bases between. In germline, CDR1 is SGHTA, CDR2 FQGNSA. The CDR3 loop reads CASSLWLSEGGYTF. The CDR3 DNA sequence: TGTGCCAGCAGCTTATGGTTGTCGGAGGGTGGCTACACCTTC.

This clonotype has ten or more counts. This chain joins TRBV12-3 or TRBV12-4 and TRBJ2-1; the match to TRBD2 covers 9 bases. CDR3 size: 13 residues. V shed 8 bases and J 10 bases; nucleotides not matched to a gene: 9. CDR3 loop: CASVPGLASEQFF. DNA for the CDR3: TGTGCCAGCGTCCCGGGACTAGCAAGCGAGCAGTTCTTC.

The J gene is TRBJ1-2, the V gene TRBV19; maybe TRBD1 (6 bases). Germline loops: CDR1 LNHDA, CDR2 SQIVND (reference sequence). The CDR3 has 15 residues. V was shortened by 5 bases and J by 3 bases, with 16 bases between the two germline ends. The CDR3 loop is CASSSRGGADYGYTF. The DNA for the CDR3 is TGTGCCAGTAGTTCCCGCGGGGGGGCGGACTATGGCTACACCTTC.

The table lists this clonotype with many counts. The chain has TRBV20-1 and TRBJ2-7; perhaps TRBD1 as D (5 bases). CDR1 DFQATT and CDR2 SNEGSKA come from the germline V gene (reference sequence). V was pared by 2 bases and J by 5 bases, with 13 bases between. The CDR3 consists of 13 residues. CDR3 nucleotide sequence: TGCAGTGCTAGACCCTACGACAGACACGAGCAGTACTTC. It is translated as CSARPYDRHEQYF.

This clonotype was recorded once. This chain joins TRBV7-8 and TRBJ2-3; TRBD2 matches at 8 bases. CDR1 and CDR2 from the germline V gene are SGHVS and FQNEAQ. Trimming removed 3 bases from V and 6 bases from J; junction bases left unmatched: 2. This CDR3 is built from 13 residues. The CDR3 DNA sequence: TGTGCCAGCAGCTTTAGCGGGGCGGATACGCAGTATTTT. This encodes CASSFSGADTQYF.

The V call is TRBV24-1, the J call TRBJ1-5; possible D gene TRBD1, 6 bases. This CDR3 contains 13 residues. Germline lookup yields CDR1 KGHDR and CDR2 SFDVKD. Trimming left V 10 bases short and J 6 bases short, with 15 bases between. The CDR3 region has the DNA TGTGCCACTAGCGGGGGGGACACTCAGCCCCAGCATTTT. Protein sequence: CATSGGDTQPQHF.

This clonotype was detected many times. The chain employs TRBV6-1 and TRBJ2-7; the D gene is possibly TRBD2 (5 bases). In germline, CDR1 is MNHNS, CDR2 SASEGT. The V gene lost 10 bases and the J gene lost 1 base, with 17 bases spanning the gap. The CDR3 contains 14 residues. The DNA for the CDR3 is TGTGCCACGGGAACTGGACGGAATTCCTACGAGCAGTACTTC. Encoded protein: CATGTGRNSYEQYF.

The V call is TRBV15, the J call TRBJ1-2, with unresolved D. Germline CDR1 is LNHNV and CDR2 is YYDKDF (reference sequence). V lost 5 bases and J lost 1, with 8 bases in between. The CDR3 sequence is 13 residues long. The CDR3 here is CATSPDLNYGYTF. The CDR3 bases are TGTGCCACCAGCCCGGACCTTAACTATGGCTACACCTTC.

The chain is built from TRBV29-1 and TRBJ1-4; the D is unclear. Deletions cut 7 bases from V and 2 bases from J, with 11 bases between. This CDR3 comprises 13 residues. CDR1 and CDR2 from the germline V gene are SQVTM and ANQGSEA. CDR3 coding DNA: TGCAGCGCTCAAAGAGGGACTAATGAAAAACTGTTTTTT. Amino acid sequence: CSAQRGTNEKLFF.

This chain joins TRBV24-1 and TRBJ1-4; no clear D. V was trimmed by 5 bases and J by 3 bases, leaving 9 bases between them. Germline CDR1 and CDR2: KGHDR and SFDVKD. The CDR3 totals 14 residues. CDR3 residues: CATSGLRANEKLFF. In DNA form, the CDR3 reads TGTGCCACCAGTGGTCTCCGTGCTAATGAAAAACTGTTTTTT.